The source of this T cell receptor beta chain is a study (dated by TCRdb to about 2015). About the study as a whole: The study examined whether tumor-infiltrating Tregs in breast cancer are drawn from blood Tregs or arise in situ by conversion from other CD4+ T cell subsets.

Cells that were CD4+CD25+CD127-/low were the ones isolated as Tregs. Tregs, naive and memory CD4+ T cells from tumor, blood and ipsilateral draining lymph nodes of a handful of breast cancer patients underwent full-length TCR alpha and beta sequencing. Mononuclear cells from lymph nodes or 40 to 60 ml of peripheral blood were isolated by Ficoll density gradient centrifugation. A purity exceeding 90% was confirmed by FACS for the sorted cell populations. Amplification of full-length TCR variable regions was done by 5' RACE PCR using constant-region reverse primers, and this step was followed by semi-nested PCR with Nested Universal Primer A. The ReliaPrep RNA Cell Miniprep System was used to extract total RNA, which was then reverse transcribed into 5'RACE-ready cDNA with the SMARTer RACE 5'/3' Kit. Full-length TCR alpha and beta libraries were barcoded with multiplex adaptors and sequenced on an Illumina MiSeq. Turning to the authors' computational methods: Sequencing data were pooled across the five patients for each of nine subset-tissue groups and compared by unsupervised clustering of TCR gene usage. The Morisita-Horn index was used to calculate repertoire similarity, with shared sequences weighted by how much each contributed to each repertoire. The raw public data were reprocessed by TCRdb itself: fastp quality trimming at Q25, MiXCR clonotype calling, in-frame beta chains only. Identical CDR3 proteins give one entry, which carries the most common genes and DNA. None of the V and J calls come from the authors' own analysis; TCRdb made them. The sample table holds approximately 10,000 distinct CDR3 sequences, of which around 25% were seen once. The ten biggest clones cover roughly 3.4% of the sample.

Sequences DFQATT (CDR1) and SNEGSKA (CDR2) are obtained from the germline V gene (reference sequence). V ends up 4 bases short and J 0 bases short, with an unmatched junction base count of 3. The CDR3 numbers 14 residues from cysteine through phenylalanine. Only the CDR3 part of the read is kept: 42 bases, read in frame from the first base. As concerns this clonotype: Its antigen target is currently unknown. The sample holds no much larger clone one base away, and base qualities are not on file.

Findings and caveats that apply to the study as a whole: The TCR alpha and beta sequences of tumor-infiltrating Tregs showed the greatest overlap with tumor naive CD4+ T cells, followed by blood naive CD4+ T cells. Validation in the larger cohort was restricted to a single TCR beta V-J rearrangement rather than whole repertoires. Tumor memory CD4+ T cell TCR gene usage was found to cluster with blood and lymph node memory CD4+ cells and with lymph node naive CD4+ cells.

Sequenced: Tregs sorted from blood. This chain joins TRBV20-1 to TRBJ2-7, with 10 bases matching TRBD2. The clonotype was recovered from a female donor with breast cancer. The CDR3 region: CSANSSGGSYEQYF. The bases are TGCAGTGCTAACTCTAGCGGGGGCTCCTACGAGCAGTACTTC.